This is a list of T cell receptor beta chains from one sample in a study of T cell repertoires in ileal Crohn's disease. TCRdb keeps only in-frame clones here, not all; method: immunoSEQ multiplex PCR. The sample lists roughly 4,000 clones; 60% to 85% were seen once. Sequenced sample: ileal tissue. The receptors derive from an adult with Crohn's disease. Each CDR3 is given with its conserved first and last residue. The order of the fields is V gene, D gene, J gene, clone size, CDR3 protein, CDR3 DNA. D genes are given only for firm matches. A row's size may be missing; if present it is once, few, many or a size class.

TRBV4-1,NA,TRBJ2-7,NA,CASSQGGPYEQYF,TGCGCCAGCAGCCAAGGAGGGCCCTACGAGCAGTACTTC
TRBV30,TRBD1,TRBJ2-7,NA,CAWSPGQANYEQYF,TGTGCCTGGAGTCCGGGACAGGCGAACTACGAGCAGTACTTC
TRBV10-3,TRBD1,TRBJ2-5,NA,CAISEIKGRGQETQYF,TGTGCCATCAGTGAAATTAAGGGCAGGGGGCAAGAGACCCAGTACTTC
TRBV5-6,TRBD1,TRBJ2-2,NA,CASSGQGANTGELFF,TGTGCCAGCAGCGGCCAGGGGGCCAACACCGGGGAGCTGTTTTTT
TRBV10-3,NA,TRBJ1-3,few,CAISGQTGSPGNTIYF,TGTGCCATCAGTGGACAAACAGGGTCGCCTGGAAACACCATATATTTT
TRBV6-6,TRBD2,TRBJ2-5,NA,CASWGGNNYQETQYF,TGTGCCAGCTGGGGGGGGAATAATTACCAAGAGACCCAGTACTTC
TRBV4-2,TRBD1,TRBJ2-5,NA,CASSFDRGGETQYF,TGTGCCAGCAGCTTTGACAGGGGCGGTGAGACCCAGTACTTC
TRBV9,NA,TRBJ2-5,NA,CASSGDRLQETQYF,TGTGCCAGCAGCGGAGACAGACTCCAAGAGACCCAGTACTTC
TRBV9,TRBD1,TRBJ1-3,NA,CASSVGTGVGNTIYF,TGTGCCAGCAGCGTAGGCACAGGGGTAGGAAACACCATATATTTT
TRBV5-4,TRBD1,TRBJ2-2,NA,CASSLGGGVNTGELFF,TGTGCCAGCAGCTTGGGAGGGGGCGTTAACACCGGGGAGCTGTTTTTT
TRBV29-1,TRBD1,TRBJ1-5,NA,CSVVDPGQGYDQPQHF,TGCAGCGTTGTGGACCCGGGACAGGGATACGATCAGCCCCAGCATTTT
TRBV18,TRBD1,TRBJ2-1,NA,CASSRRDRENNEQFF,TGTGCCAGCTCTCGCCGGGACAGGGAGAACAATGAGCAGTTCTTC
TRBV27,NA,TRBJ1-5,few,CASSLLGPRGNQPQHF,TGTGCCAGCAGTCTTTTGGGGCCAAGGGGTAATCAGCCCCAGCATTTT
TRBV7-3,TRBD2,TRBJ2-3,NA,CASSLYSGDTQYF,TGTGCCAGCAGCTTATATAGCGGGGATACGCAGTATTTT
TRBV28,NA,TRBJ1-1,NA,CASNRAGEGTEAFF,TGTGCCAGCAATAGGGCGGGAGAGGGCACTGAAGCTTTCTTT
TRBV7-6,NA,TRBJ2-3,NA,CASSLVMRAGTDTQYF,TGTGCCAGCAGCTTAGTAATGCGGGCCGGCACAGATACGCAGTATTTT
TRBV19,TRBD1,TRBJ2-2,NA,CASSIRKRGGGIGELFF,TGTGCCAGTAGTATACGTAAGCGAGGGGGCGGAATCGGGGAGCTGTTTTTT
TRBV7-9,TRBD1,TRBJ1-6,NA,CASSFLGTGRKPLHF,TGTGCCAGCAGCTTTCTTGGGACAGGGAGGAAACCCCTCCACTTT
TRBV11-2,TRBD1,TRBJ2-3,NA,CASSLEGQGTQYF,TGTGCCAGCAGCCTAGAAGGACAGGGGACGCAGTATTTT
TRBV10-3,NA,TRBJ1-6,NA,CAISDKGGRDSPLHF,TGTGCCATCAGTGATAAAGGCGGGCGGGATTCACCCCTCCACTTT
TRBV5-1,NA,TRBJ1-2,NA,CASSHGGDSSNYGYTF,TGCGCCAGCAGCCACGGCGGAGACAGCTCTAACTATGGCTACACCTTC
TRBV18,NA,TRBJ2-3,once,CASSPLGDYTDTQYF,TGTGCCAGCTCACCACTCGGGGATTACACAGATACGCAGTATTTT
TRBV9,NA,TRBJ2-2,NA,CASSEKGGGTGELFF,TGTGCCAGCAGCGAGAAGGGAGGGGGCACCGGGGAGCTGTTTTTT
TRBV6-1,NA,TRBJ2-2,NA,CASSELLRGTNTGELFF,TGTGCCAGCAGTGAACTGCTCCGGGGGACGAACACCGGGGAGCTGTTTTTT
TRBV27,TRBD1,TRBJ1-6,NA,CASSLRQGGNSPLHF,TGTGCCAGCAGTTTAAGACAGGGTGGTAATTCACCCCTCCACTTT
TRBV5-1,TRBD1,TRBJ1-4,NA,CASSLVQGAATNEKLFF,TGCGCCAGCAGCTTGGTTCAGGGGGCAGCAACTAATGAAAAACTGTTTTTT
TRBV5-1,NA,TRBJ2-2,once,CASSLGQENTGELFF,TGCGCCAGCAGCTTGGGACAGGAGAACACCGGGGAGCTGTTTTTT
TRBV2,TRBD1,TRBJ1-2,few,CASVREGARFGYTF,TGTGCCAGCGTCAGAGAGGGGGCGCGTTTTGGCTACACCTTC
TRBV6-5,NA,TRBJ2-5,NA,CASSYGAGAVGETQYF,TGTGCCAGCAGCTACGGGGCGGGGGCCGTCGGAGAGACCCAGTACTTC
TRBV7-2,TRBD2,TRBJ2-3,NA,CASSLGLVRDTQYF,TGTGCCAGCAGCTTGGGACTAGTTAGAGATACGCAGTATTTT
TRBV30,TRBD1,TRBJ1-2,NA,CAWTPGQVYGYTF,TGTGCCTGGACCCCGGGACAGGTCTATGGCTACACCTTC
TRBV11-2,NA,TRBJ2-7,NA,CASSLQGSSYEQYF,TGTGCCAGCAGCTTGCAGGGAAGCTCCTACGAGCAGTACTTC
TRBV7-2,TRBD1,TRBJ1-6,NA,CASSLTSDRGNSPLHF,TGTGCCAGCAGCTTAACTTCGGACAGGGGTAACTCCCCCCTCCACTTT
TRBV4-1,TRBD2,TRBJ2-7,NA,CASSRRGAGGITYEQYF,TGCGCCAGCAGCCGGAGGGGGGCGGGAGGGATCACCTACGAGCAGTACTTC
TRBV9,NA,TRBJ1-2,NA,CASSVGGVYGYTF,TGTGCCAGCAGCGTAGGAGGAGTCTATGGCTACACCTTC
TRBV11-2,NA,TRBJ2-2,NA,CASSLVLNTGELFF,TGTGCCAGCAGCTTAGTTCTGAACACCGGGGAGCTGTTTTTT
TRBV18,TRBD1,TRBJ1-5,NA,CASSPRQGNQPQHF,TGTGCCAGCTCACCAAGACAGGGGAATCAGCCCCAGCATTTT
TRBV28,NA,TRBJ2-3,NA,CASSFRQGHAETQYF,TGTGCCAGCAGTTTCAGGCAGGGTCATGCCGAAACGCAGTATTTT
TRBV29-1,NA,TRBJ1-2,NA,CSDVEAYGYTF,TGCAGTGACGTGGAGGCCTATGGCTACACCTTC
TRBV30,NA,TRBJ2-1,NA,CAWTLNPDSAQFF,TGTGCCTGGACCCTAAACCCCGACTCGGCGCAGTTCTTC
TRBV6-1,NA,TRBJ2-7,NA,CASTVRAGAEQYF,TGTGCCAGCACAGTTAGGGCAGGGGCCGAGCAGTACTTC
TRBV6-6,TRBD1,TRBJ1-1,NA,CASSQQGSTEAFF,TGTGCCAGCAGTCAACAGGGGAGCACTGAAGCTTTCTTT
TRBV27,TRBD1,TRBJ1-1,NA,CASRTGGHTEAFF,TGTGCCAGCAGGACAGGGGGGCACACTGAAGCTTTCTTT
TRBV6-1,NA,TRBJ2-7,few,CASSDAGWGYEQYF,TGTGCCAGCAGTGATGCAGGGTGGGGATACGAGCAGTACTTC